The 27 T cell receptor beta chains reported below all come from one sample, sequenced in a study of blood T cells in healthy people across ages. It was with a sample-barcoded 5' primer and a J-beta primer mix that a second PCR of about 6 to 12 cycles was run. TCRdb reprocessed the 5' RACE reads with MiXCR, giving one entry per CDR3 protein. The profile shows some 730,000 distinct CDR3 sequences, roughly 20% of them singletons. Sequencing was performed on blood. These receptors were taken from a man aged 65 to 85 in good health.

This clonotype has only a few counts. The V and J genes are TRBV5-1 and TRBJ1-1; perhaps TRBD1 as D (5 bases). The CDR3 spans 16 residues. The ends were cut back, 4 bases at V and 0 bases at J, with 16 bases in the middle. Germline loops: CDR1 SGHRS, CDR2 YFSETQ. CDR3 amino acids: CASSLQPGTVNTEAFF. DNA of the CDR3: TGCGCCAGCAGCCTTCAGCCCGGGACGGTGAACACTGAAGCTTTCTTT.

Only a few counts were recorded for this clonotype. The V gene is TRBV29-1, the J gene TRBJ2-3, with D unresolved. Germline lookup yields CDR1 SQVTM and CDR2 ANQGSEA. The CDR3 covers 15 residues. V lost 0 bases to trimming and J lost 0 bases, with 10 bases between them. The CDR3 DNA sequence: TGCAGCGTTGAAGATCAGCACCTTAGCACAGATACGCAGTATTTT. It is translated as CSVEDQHLSTDTQYF.

The chain is built from TRBV3-1 and TRBJ2-5; no clear D. The DNA end lines up better with TRBJ2-1; the J call may be wrong. The CDR3 runs 15 residues. Germline CDR1 and CDR2: LGHDT and YNNKEL (reference sequence). In DNA form, the CDR3 reads TGTGCCAGCAGCCAAGATCTATCACGAGGTAATGAGCAGTTCTTC. As protein: CASSQDLSRGNEQFF.

This clonotype was detected ten times or more. DNA of the CDR3: TGTGCCAGCAGCTCCGGACTAGCGAGAGTCGCAGATACGCAGTATTTT. This codes for CASSSGLARVADTQYF. This chain connects TRBV7-6 to TRBJ2-3, with 9 bases aligning to TRBD2. After removal of 4 bases from V and 4 bases from J, the junction contained 9 bases not matched to a gene. Germline loops: CDR1 SGHVS, CDR2 FNYEAQ. The CDR3 runs to 16 residues.

This clonotype was detected a few times. The chain is built from TRBV12-3 or TRBV12-4 and TRBJ2-2, with 8 bases that match TRBD2. V lost 5 bases and J lost 2; bases outside the gene matches: 4. The CDR3 loop spans 15 amino acids. The CDR3 region is CASSPAGDNTGELFF. CDR3 DNA sequence: TGTGCCAGCAGTCCAGCGGGGGACAACACCGGGGAGCTGTTTTTT.

V usage is TRBV25-1 and J usage is TRBJ2-1; either TRBD1 or TRBD2 may supply D (5 bases each). The V gene lost 7 bases and the J gene lost 4 bases, with 20 bases spanning the gap. The CDR3 contains 16 residues. Per germline, CDR1 MGHDK and CDR2 SYGVNS. The DNA of the CDR3 is TGTGCCAGCAATGTACCGGGACCCGACCTATACAATGAGCAGTTCTTC. Its translation: CASNVPGPDLYNEQFF. Combining the CDR3 with reference TRBV25-1 and TRBJ2-1 gives the whole variable domain EADIYQTPRYLVIGTGKKITLECSQTMGHDKMYWYQQDPGMELHLIHYSYGVNSTEKGDLSSESTVSRIRTEHFPLTLESARPSHTSQYLCASNVPGPDLYNEQFFGPGTRLTVL.

The J gene is TRBJ2-3, the V gene TRBV20-1; TRBD2 matches 7 bases. Germline CDR1 DFQATT, CDR2 SNEGSKA (reference sequence). The V and J ends lost 0 bases and 0 bases, in that order; junction bases with no gene match: 3. There are 15 residues in the CDR3. CDR3 DNA: TGCAGTGCTAGAGATCAGCGGGGCAGCACAGATACGCAGTATTTT. Its protein is CSARDQRGSTDTQYF.

At least ten counts were recorded for this clonotype. The chain carries TRBV5-1 and TRBJ2-5, with 9 bases matching TRBD2. This CDR3 is built from 16 residues. Per the germline V gene, CDR1 is SGHRS and CDR2 is YFSETQ. V dropped 5 bases and J dropped 1; count of bases not matched to a gene: 9. The CDR3 DNA reads TGCGCCAGCAGAGAGGCGGGAGGGCTCCCCCAAGAGACCCAGTACTTC. The encoded protein is CASREAGGLPQETQYF. The whole variable domain, filled in from reference TRBV5-1 and TRBJ2-5, reads KAGVTQTPRYLIKTRGQQVTLSCSPISGHRSVSWYQQTPGQGLQFLFEYFSETQRNKGNFPGRFSGRQFSNSRSEMNVSTLELGDSALYLCASREAGGLPQETQYFGPGTRLLVL.

In this sample, this clonotype turned up a few times. The chain is built from TRBV27 and TRBJ2-1; D is ambiguous. Germline-derived CDR1 and CDR2 are MNHEY and SMNVEV (reference sequence). The V end lost 7 bases, the J end lost 2 bases, and 9 bases lay between the germline ends. This CDR3 has 13 residues. DNA for the CDR3: TGTGCCAGCAAGGGTGGGACCTACAATGAGCAGTTCTTC. Its protein product is CASKGGTYNEQFF.

Regarding this clonotype: One junction end disagrees with the germline gene, perhaps due to a read error. The V and J genes are TRBV5-1 and TRBJ1-1; 7 bases match TRBD1. The germline CDR1 and CDR2 sequences are SGHRS and YFSETQ. The CDR3 has 17 residues. Here the CDR3 reads CASSLDVRGRQNSEAFF. In DNA form, the CDR3 reads TGCGCCAGCAGCTTGGATGTAAGGGGGCGACAGAACTCTGAAGCTTTCTTT.

This clonotype came up a few times. The V call is TRBV28, the J call TRBJ2-1, with D perhaps TRBD2 (6 bases). V was pared by 6 bases and J by 1 base, with 13 bases between. Germline V gives CDR1 MDHEN, CDR2 SYDVKM. The CDR3 runs 15 residues. CDR3: CASSPGDGSYNEQFF. The CDR3 DNA reads TGTGCCAGCAGCCCGGGGGACGGTTCCTACAATGAGCAGTTCTTC.

This clonotype has more than one count but fewer than ten. This chain uses TRBV13 with TRBJ1-3, with TRBD1 matching 7 bases. Germline V CDR1 and CDR2: PRHDT, FYEKMQ (reference sequence). The CDR3 length is 18 residues. The J segment lost 2 bases and the V segment lost 1 base, leaving 11 bases of the junction unmatched. The CDR3 reads CASSLVAGQILAGNTIYF. The CDR3 DNA reads as TGTGCCAGCAGCTTAGTGGCGGGACAGATATTAGCTGGAAACACCATATATTTT.

In this sample, this clonotype turned up many times. The chain combines TRBV29-1 with TRBJ2-1; D uncertain. This CDR3 has 10 residues. Germline CDR1 reads SQVTM; CDR2 reads ANQGSEA. Trimming shortened V by 6 bases and J by 4 bases, and 4 bases separated the two germline ends. The CDR3 DNA sequence: TGCAGCGTAACATACAATGAGCAGTTCTTC. It encodes CSVTYNEQFF.

In this sample, this clonotype turned up a few times. This chain links TRBV19 with TRBJ2-1, with D uncertain. The J call may be incorrect, as the DNA end agrees better with TRBJ2-7. Per germline, CDR1 LNHDA and CDR2 SQIVND (reference sequence). The CDR3 is 15 amino acids. Here the CDR3 DNA reads TGTGCCAGTAGTATAAAAGGGCAGGAGCCCTACGAGCAGTACTTC. As protein: CASSIKGQEPYEQYF.

The rearrangement uses TRBV13 and TRBJ2-3, with 8 bases lining up with TRBD1. With 5 bases clipped from V and 6 bases from J, the junction kept 7 bases outside the gene matches. Germline V gene sequence: CDR1 PRHDT, CDR2 FYEKMQ (reference sequence). CDR3 length: 14 residues. Here the CDR3 DNA reads TGTGCCAGCAGCCACCGACAGGGGTCGGATACGCAGTATTTT. It is translated as CASSHRQGSDTQYF. The complete variable domain, with remaining parts taken from reference TRBV13 and TRBJ2-3, reads AAGVIQSPRHLIKEKRETATLKCYPIPRHDTVYWYQQGPGQDPQFLISFYEKMQSDKGSIPDRFSAQQFSDYHSELNMSSLELGDSALYFCASSHRQGSDTQYFGPGTRLTVL.

In this sample, this clonotype turned up a few times. This chain connects TRBV7-2 to TRBJ1-2; 7 bases map to TRBD1. Germline V gene sequence: CDR1 SGHTA, CDR2 FQGNSA. Trimming cost V 2 bases and J 2 bases; bases outside gene matches: 5. The length of the CDR3 is 15 residues. The CDR3: CASSLQAGGNYGYTF. The CDR3 region has the DNA TGTGCCAGCAGCTTACAAGCAGGGGGGAACTATGGCTACACCTTC.

The chain links TRBV7-6 to TRBJ2-3; D is uncertain. CDR3 size: 15 residues. V shed 2 bases and J shed 2 bases, with 11 bases lying between them. Germline assignment: CDR1 SGHVS and CDR2 FNYEAQ. The CDR3 protein is CASSLISADTDTQYF. Here the CDR3 DNA reads TGTGCCAGCAGCTTAATTTCGGCAGACACAGATACGCAGTATTTT.

The chain carries TRBV12-3 or TRBV12-4 and TRBJ2-5; D may correspond to TRBD1 or TRBD2 (5 bases each). The J call is doubtful: the DNA matches TRBJ2-7 better. This CDR3 spans 14 amino acids. As DNA, the CDR3 is TGTGCCAGCAGTTTTGGCCGTGGGGGTAACGAGCAGTACTTC. Translating gives CASSFGRGGNEQYF.

This clonotype came up a few times. The chain combines TRBV9 with TRBJ2-3; D is unclear. Trimming shortened V by 0 bases and J by 1 base, and 9 bases separated the two germline ends. Germline CDR1 SGDLS, CDR2 YYNGEE. The CDR3 spans 15 residues. The CDR3 DNA is TGTGCCAGCAGCGTAGTTGGGCTCCGCACAGATACGCAGTATTTT. Its protein is CASSVVGLRTDTQYF.

The rearrangement joins TRBV10-3 to TRBJ1-5; the match to TRBD1 covers 9 bases. Germline V gene sequence: CDR1 ENHRY, CDR2 SYGVKD. This CDR3 contains 16 residues. V dropped 5 bases and J dropped 1; count of bases not matched to a gene: 6. The CDR3 spells CAISPGQGVSNQPQHF. The CDR3 DNA reads as TGTGCCATCAGTCCGGGACAGGGTGTCAGCAATCAGCCCCAGCATTTT.

There are a few counts of this clonotype. V usage is TRBV5-1 and J usage is TRBJ1-1; tentative D call: TRBD1 (5 bases). Germline loops: CDR1 SGHRS, CDR2 YFSETQ. The CDR3 covers 14 residues. V lost 4 bases and J 4 bases, leaving 14 bases between the germline ends. Written as DNA, the CDR3 is TGCGCCAGCAGCCTAACCGGGGGGGTCACTGAAGCTTTCTTT. Residues: CASSLTGGVTEAFF. Using reference TRBV5-1 and TRBJ1-1 for the parts outside the CDR3, the full variable domain is KAGVTQTPRYLIKTRGQQVTLSCSPISGHRSVSWYQQTPGQGLQFLFEYFSETQRNKGNFPGRFSGRQFSNSRSEMNVSTLELGDSALYLCASSLTGGVTEAFFGQGTRLTVV.

This clonotype was seen only a few times. The V call is TRBV7-6, the J call TRBJ2-1; the D call may be TRBD1 or TRBD2 (5 bases each). V shed 4 bases and J shed 2 bases, with 12 bases lying between them. CDR3 length: 15 residues. The germline V gene encodes CDR1 SGHVS and CDR2 FNYEAQ. The CDR3 reads CASSSTGATYNEQFF. CDR3 coding DNA: TGTGCCAGCAGCTCAACCGGGGCTACCTACAATGAGCAGTTCTTC.

The chain combines TRBV10-2 with TRBJ1-2, with TRBD1 as a possible D gene (5 bases). Germline loops: CDR1 WSHSY, CDR2 SAAADI. The CDR3 spans 13 residues. V was cut by 3 bases and J by 7 bases, with 12 bases left in between. CDR3 sequence reads: CASSDKGPSGYTF. The CDR3 bases are TGCGCCAGCAGTGATAAGGGGCCTAGTGGCTACACCTTC.

DNA of the CDR3: TGTGCCAGCAGCTGGGGACAGGGGGCTCAGCCCCAGCATTTT. It yields the protein CASSWGQGAQPQHF. The rearrangement uses TRBV5-6 and TRBJ1-5, with 12 bases aligning to TRBD1. Germline loops: CDR1 SGHDT, CDR2 YYEEEE. V shed 3 bases and J 6 bases; nucleotides not matched to a gene: 1. This CDR3 is 14 amino acids long.

CDR3 sequence reads: CASSPSLGVRVEKLFF. CDR3 DNA: TGTGCCAGCAGTCCCTCCTTAGGGGTACGGGTTGAAAAACTGTTTTTT. The chain has TRBV27 and TRBJ1-4, with a possible D match to TRBD1 (5 bases). The CDR3 extends over 16 amino acids. Between the trimmed V and J ends, which lost 5 bases and 7 bases, there was a span of 20 bases. In germline, CDR1 is MNHEY, CDR2 SMNVEV (reference sequence).

This chain connects TRBV3-1 to TRBJ2-4; D gene uncertain. Trimming shortened V by 0 bases and J by 9 bases, and 9 bases separated the two germline ends. In germline, CDR1 is LGHDT, CDR2 YNNKEL (reference sequence). CDR3 length: 13 amino acids. CDR3: CASSQDRVGIQYF. CDR3 in DNA: TGTGCCAGCAGCCAAGATCGAGTGGGCATTCAGTACTTC.

The V call is TRBV20-1, the J call TRBJ2-1, with 9 bases fitting TRBD2. The germline V gene encodes CDR1 DFQATT and CDR2 SNEGSKA (reference sequence). V shed 7 bases and J 10 bases; nucleotides not matched to a gene: 11. The CDR3 runs to 13 residues. The CDR3 DNA sequence: TGCAGTGTTCCCATAGCGGGAGCCACCGAGCAGTTCTTC. It codes for CSVPIAGATEQFF.